Presented here are 28 T cell receptor beta chains from one specimen sequenced in a study of cytomegalovirus exposure and HLA in healthy donors. Primers included in the PCR were 60 Vbeta and 13 Jbeta primers. Sequencing was performed with immunoSEQ multiplex PCR; in TCRdb, only in-frame clones are kept and a portion is missing. This sample has 160,000 or so clones; 70% to 80% occur once, and the top ten carry around 1.5%. The sample was PBMCs. The receptors were sampled from a man in his forties or fifties in good health and CMV-seronegative.

The chain combines TRBV28 with TRBJ2-7, with 12 positions matching TRBD2. From germline, CDR1 is MDHEN and CDR2 SYDVKM. V shed 4 bases, J shed 7 bases, and the junction held 8 bases outside the gene matches. The CDR3 is 15 residues long. The CDR3 protein is CASSSPGLAGNEQYV. In nucleotides, the CDR3 is TGTGCCAGCAGTTCCCCCGGACTAGCGGGAAATGAGCAGTACGTC.

CDR3 in DNA: TGTGCCAGCAGCAAATTGGGGGCCGTGAACACTGAAGCTTTCTTT. Its protein product is CASSKLGAVNTEAFF. This chain uses TRBV21-1 with TRBJ1-1; the table assigns TRBD1, which was not confirmed against the DNA. TRBV21-1 is a pseudogene segment. The CDR3 covers 15 residues.

This clone was picked up one time. The rearrangement uses TRBV6-5 and TRBJ1-6; D is possibly TRBD1 (6 bases). Trimming stripped 6 bases from V and 10 bases from J, with 19 bases between. The CDR3 has 15 residues. Germline lookup yields CDR1 MNHEY and CDR2 SVGAGI. The CDR3 nucleotides are TGTGCCAGCAGACCCTTTAAGGGGGAAGGGTCACCCCTCCACTTT. Its translation: CASRPFKGEGSPLHF.

The chain links TRBV27 to TRBJ2-3; 7 nucleotides agree with TRBD2. CDR1 and CDR2 from the germline V gene are MNHEY and SMNVEV (reference sequence). This CDR3 is 13 amino acids long. J was trimmed by 2 bases and V by 7 bases; bases with no gene match: 3. CDR3 in DNA: TGTGCCAGCAACGGACTAGTCACAGATACGCAGTATTTT. Translated, it gives CASNGLVTDTQYF.

A remark on this clone: Its ends do not fully match the called genes, so a read error is possible. CDR3 in DNA: TGTTCCAGCAGCCCCGGACAGGGGCCCCTAGAGACCCAGTACTTC. Encoded protein: CSSSPGQGPLETQYF. V and J are TRBV7-9 and TRBJ2-5; TRBD1 agrees at 9 bases. CDR1 is SEHNR and CDR2 is FQNEAQ in the germline V gene (reference sequence). The CDR3 has 15 residues. The whole variable domain, filled in from reference TRBV7-9 and TRBJ2-5, reads DTGVSQNPRHKITKRGQNVTFRCDPISEHNRLYWYRQTLGQGPEFLTYFQNEAQLEKSRLLSDRFSAERPKGSFSTLEIQRTEQGDSAMYLCSSSPGQGPLETQYFGPGTRLLVL.

This clone appeared once. The rearrangement links TRBV27 to TRBJ2-1; D possibly corresponds to TRBD1 (6 bases). The V and J ends lost 4 bases and 7 bases respectively, with 14 bases between them. The CDR3 has 14 amino acids. Germline loops: CDR1 MNHEY, CDR2 SMNVEV (reference sequence). The CDR3: CASSSRIQGNEQFF. CDR3 DNA: TGTGCCAGCAGTTCCCGTATACAGGGAAATGAGCAGTTCTTC.

V and J are TRBV6-5 and TRBJ2-1; D gene ambiguous. CDR1 is MNHEY, CDR2 SVGAGI, per germline. V shed 6 bases and J shed 2 bases, with 11 bases lying between them. The CDR3 spans 14 residues. The CDR3: CASSPLSPYNEQFF. In nucleotides, the CDR3 is TGTGCCAGCAGCCCTCTTAGCCCCTACAATGAGCAGTTCTTC.

Worth noting for this clone: One junction end disagrees with the germline gene, perhaps due to a read error. The chain links TRBV5-1 to TRBJ1-1, with a tentative D call TRBD1 (6 bases). This CDR3 is built from 13 residues. Germline V gene data show CDR1 as SGHRS and CDR2 as YFSETQ. DNA for the CDR3: TGCGCCAGCAGCTTGACTGGGGACACTGAGGCTTTCTTT. It specifies CASSLTGDTEAFF.

The V call is TRBV9, the J call TRBJ1-1; 8 nucleotides line up with TRBD1. Trimming removed 4 bases from V and 1 base from J; junction bases left unmatched: 6. The CDR3 length is 15 residues. The germline CDR1 and CDR2 sequences are SGDLS and YYNGEE. CDR3: CASSLGDRRNTEAFF. The CDR3 DNA is TGTGCCAGCAGCTTGGGGGACAGGAGGAACACTGAAGCTTTCTTT.

The rearrangement links TRBV5-6 to TRBJ2-7; TRBD2 agrees at 8 bases. The J segment lost 7 bases and the V segment lost 7 bases, leaving 7 bases of the junction unmatched. This CDR3 spans 12 amino acids. Germline CDR1 SGHDT, CDR2 YYEEEE. For the CDR3, the DNA is TGTGCCAGCCTCGGGGCTAGCGGGGAGCAGTACGTC. Protein: CASLGASGEQYV.

V and J are TRBV5-4 and TRBJ1-1; D gene unclear. Trimming left V 0 bases short and J 2 bases short, with 5 bases between. The CDR3 contains 13 residues. CDR1 is SGHNT, CDR2 YYREEE, per germline (reference sequence). CDR3 sequence: CASSLGLNTEAFF. CDR3 nucleotide sequence: TGTGCCAGCAGCTTGGGACTTAACACTGAAGCTTTCTTT.

As concerns this clone: The junction departs from the called germline gene at one end, perhaps through a read error. The chain carries TRBV7-9 and TRBJ2-7, with unresolved D. Germline V CDR1 and CDR2: SEHNR, FQNEAQ (reference sequence). The CDR3 is 16 amino acids. CDR3 region: CSSSAPFSSAADEQYF. The CDR3 DNA reads as TGTTCCAGCAGCGCCCCCTTTAGTTCCGCGGCAGACGAGCAGTACTTC.

The V gene is TRBV7-3, the J gene TRBJ2-1; D may be TRBD2 (6 bases). This CDR3 region has 19 residues. The germline gives CDR1 SGHTA, CDR2 FQGTGA. The ends were cut back, 3 bases at V and 8 bases at J, with 29 bases in the middle. For the CDR3, the DNA is TGTGCCAGCAGCTTGGGGTATACCAGCGGGCCCGTCGGCGGGGATGAGCAGTTCTTC. Encoded protein: CASSLGYTSGPVGGDEQFF.

The chain combines TRBV6-1 with TRBJ2-5, with D possibly matching TRBD2 (6 bases). Germline CDR1 and CDR2: MNHNS and SASEGT. With 2 bases removed from V and 2 bases from J, the gap between germline ends came to 15 bases. The CDR3 consists of 16 residues. The CDR3 DNA reads as TGTGCCAGCAGTGAATACCCCGGACTATTACAAGAGACCCAGTACTTC. The encoded protein is CASSEYPGLLQETQYF.

A word on this clone: The germline gene is not matched at one end of the junction; a read error may be the cause. CDR3 region: CSSSLTGGTEAFF. Here the CDR3 DNA reads TGTTCCAGCAGCCTCACAGGGGGCACTGAAGCTTTCTTT. The chain is built from TRBV7-9 and TRBJ1-1; TRBD1 matches at 8 bases. The CDR3 has 13 amino acids. From germline, CDR1 is SEHNR and CDR2 FQNEAQ (reference sequence). Combining the CDR3 with reference TRBV7-9 and TRBJ1-1 gives the whole variable domain DTGVSQNPRHKITKRGQNVTFRCDPISEHNRLYWYRQTLGQGPEFLTYFQNEAQLEKSRLLSDRFSAERPKGSFSTLEIQRTEQGDSAMYLCSSSLTGGTEAFFGQGTRLTVV.

This clone was picked up a small number of times. The J gene is TRBJ1-2, the V gene TRBV7-9, with D perhaps TRBD1 (5 bases). V shed 4 bases and J shed 6 bases, with 9 bases lying between them. The germline CDR1 and CDR2 sequences are SEHNR and FQNEAQ (reference sequence). The CDR3 consists of 12 residues. CDR3 DNA sequence: TGTGCCAGCAGCTCGACAGCTAATGGCTACACCTTC. Protein product: CASSSTANGYTF.

CDR3 sequence (DNA): TGTGCCAGCACCCCCCCCCGGGCTAGCAGGAGCTCTGGGGCCAACGTCCTGACTTTC. Protein product: CASTPPRASRSSGANVLTF. The chain couples TRBV7-8 to TRBJ2-6, with a possible D match to TRBD2 (5 bases). The V end lost 7 bases, the J end lost 0 bases, and 22 bases lay between the germline ends. The CDR3 contains 19 residues. Germline V gene sequence: CDR1 SGHVS, CDR2 FQNEAQ. The whole variable domain, remainder taken from reference TRBV7-8 and TRBJ2-6, is GAGVSQSPRYKVAKRGQDVALRCDPISGHVSLFWYQQALGQGPEFLTYFQNEAQLDKSGLPSDRFFAERPEGSVSTLKIQRTQQEDSAVYLCASTPPRASRSSGANVLTFGAGSRLTVL.

This rearrangement joins TRBV30 to TRBJ1-2, with 8 bases aligning to TRBD1. V was pared by 3 bases and J by 7 bases, with 7 bases of the junction left unmatched. This CDR3 is built from 13 residues. In germline, CDR1 is GTSNPN, CDR2 SVGIG (reference sequence). CDR3 in amino acids: CAWRRTGWGGYTF. The CDR3 nucleotides are TGTGCCTGGAGGCGGACAGGGTGGGGTGGCTACACCTTC. The whole variable domain, filled in from reference TRBV30 and TRBJ1-2, reads SQTIHQWPATLVQPVGSPLSLECTVEGTSNPNLYWYRQAAGRGLQLLFYSVGIGQISSEVPQNLSASRPQDRQFILSSKKLLLSDSGFYLCAWRRTGWGGYTFGSGTRLTVV.

This clone appeared a few times. The J gene is TRBJ2-5, the V gene TRBV5-1; 7 positions agree with TRBD2. Trimming at V came to 3 bases and at J to 4 bases, leaving 9 bases not matched to a gene. In germline, CDR1 is SGHRS, CDR2 YFSETQ. This CDR3 is built from 15 residues. CDR3 protein: CASSSASGNGETQYF. As DNA, the CDR3 is TGCGCCAGCAGCTCTGCTAGCGGAAATGGAGAGACCCAGTACTTC.

The chain employs TRBV30 and TRBJ1-3; 10 bases align to TRBD1. The V gene end was trimmed by 7 bases and the J gene end by 1 base; junction bases not matched to a gene: 13. Germline V gene data show CDR1 as GTSNPN and CDR2 as SVGIG (reference sequence). CDR3 length equals 17 residues. This CDR3 is CALAWGQGPISGNTIYF. DNA for the CDR3: TGTGCCTTGGCTTGGGGACAGGGGCCCATATCTGGAAACACCATATATTTT.

The V call is TRBV9, the J call TRBJ2-3; 7 bases agree with TRBD2. CDR3 size: 16 residues. The ends lost 1 base at V and 4 bases at J; junction bases unmatched: 9. Germline lookup yields CDR1 SGDLS and CDR2 YYNGEE. CDR3 nucleotide sequence: TGTGCCAGCAGCGTAAGGGCGGGAGAGGTCGCAGATACGCAGTATTTT. Protein sequence: CASSVRAGEVADTQYF.

This clone has just a few counts. The genes are TRBV9 and TRBJ1-5, with D possibly TRBD1 on 6 matching bases. The V end was cut by 3 bases, the J end by 0 bases, with 10 bases between. The CDR3 has 15 amino acids. Germline CDR1 reads SGDLS; CDR2 reads YYNGEE. The CDR3 loop reads CASSADSHSNQPQHF. The DNA of the CDR3 is TGTGCCAGCAGCGCGGACAGTCATAGCAATCAGCCCCAGCATTTT.

The chain is built from TRBV28 and TRBJ1-2; maybe TRBD1 (6 bases). The V gene's germline CDR1 is MDHEN and CDR2 SYDVKM. The CDR3 sequence is 14 residues long. The ends were cut back, 9 bases at V and 1 base at J, with 15 bases in the middle. The CDR3 DNA follows: TGTGCCAGTGGGGGACACCAGCTTAACTATGGCTACACCTTC. It is translated as CASGGHQLNYGYTF.

Points on this clone: A junction boundary mismatches the germline segment, possibly from a read error. CDR3: CASSLLLPGANGLTF. DNA of the CDR3: TGTGCCAGCAGCTTGTTACTACCTGGGGCCAACGGCCTGACTTTC. The chain joins TRBV5-5 to TRBJ2-6; TRBD1 might be the D (5 bases). CDR3 length: 15 residues. Looked up from germline, CDR1 is SGHKS and CDR2 is YYEKEE (reference sequence).

The genes are TRBV25-1 and TRBJ2-3; no clear D. This CDR3 has 11 amino acids. Trimming pared 3 bases from V and 11 bases from J, leaving 9 bases between. In germline, CDR1 is MGHDK, CDR2 SYGVNS. Here the CDR3 reads CASSDGREQYF. DNA for the CDR3: TGTGCCAGCAGTGACGGTAGAGAGCAGTATTTT.

Written as DNA, the CDR3 is TGTGCCAGCAGTGATCCCAGGGGGCGCGGTCCAGATACGCAGTATTTT. Translation: CASSDPRGRGPDTQYF. V is TRBV9 and J is TRBJ2-3; 8 bases agree with TRBD1. CDR1 is SGDLS and CDR2 is YYNGEE in the germline V gene. This CDR3 spans 16 amino acids. V shed 5 bases, J shed 4 bases, and the junction held 12 bases outside the gene matches.

J is TRBJ2-3 and V is TRBV28; TRBD1 might be the D (5 bases). V gave up 6 bases and J gave up 6 bases, with 10 bases separating them. The CDR3 spans 12 residues. The germline V gene encodes CDR1 MDHEN and CDR2 SYDVKM. This CDR3 reads CASSFDSDTQYF. The CDR3 nucleotides read TGTGCCAGCAGCTTTGACAGTGATACGCAGTATTTT.

In its sample, this clone was seen a few times. V and J are TRBV11-2 and TRBJ1-1, with TRBD1 identical over 7 bases. Germline trimming cut 1 base from V and 5 bases from J; bases unmatched to any gene: 4. The V gene's germline CDR1 is SGHAT and CDR2 FQNNGV. The CDR3 consists of 14 residues. This CDR3 is CASSLGQGLTEAFF. CDR3 in DNA: TGTGCCAGCAGCTTAGGACAGGGACTTACTGAAGCTTTCTTT.